The source of this T cell receptor beta chain is a study of blood T cell repertoires in COVID-19. Turning to the study itself: The samples span acute and convalescent COVID-19 from the United States, Italy and Spain. The cDNA or gDNA used as material had been derived from T cells, B-cell-depleted T cells, or PBMCs.

Germline loops: CDR1 MDHEN, CDR2 SYDVKM. The CDR3 totals 15 residues. V lost 3 bases and J 3 bases, leaving 11 bases between the germline ends. Authors' processing steps: Cell counts per sample came from amplifying reference gene primers. The table came from immunoSEQ multiplex PCR; TCRdb's copy has only in-frame clones and leaves some out. V, J and clone size are those of that table, while D and trimming were read from the DNA. The sample carries under 200,000 clones, around four fifths recorded once. With respect to this clone: This specimen includes other DNA sequences encoding the same CDR3.

This sequence originates from a woman aged 25-40 years with acute or convalescent COVID-19. This chain uses TRBV28 with TRBJ1-4; D ambiguous. Source material: peripheral blood. In DNA, the CDR3 is TGTGCCAGCAGTTTGGGGAAGCGGGCTAATGAAAAACTGTTTTTT. This gives the protein CASSLGKRANEKLFF.